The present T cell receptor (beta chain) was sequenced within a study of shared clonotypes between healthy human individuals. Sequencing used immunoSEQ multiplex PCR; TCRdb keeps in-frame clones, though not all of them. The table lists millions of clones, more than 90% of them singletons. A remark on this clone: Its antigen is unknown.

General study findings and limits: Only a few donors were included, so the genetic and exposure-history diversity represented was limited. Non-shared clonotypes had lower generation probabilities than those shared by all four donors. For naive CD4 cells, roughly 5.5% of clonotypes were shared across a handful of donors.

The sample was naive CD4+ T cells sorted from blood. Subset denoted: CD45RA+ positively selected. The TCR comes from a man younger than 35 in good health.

The DNA of the CDR3 is TGTGCCAGCACTCCGACCGGGACTGCCAATCAGCCCCAGCATTTT. Protein sequence: CASTPTGTANQPQHF. The rearrangement uses TRBV6-1 and TRBJ1-5; D is perhaps TRBD1 (5 bases). Germline CDR1 and CDR2: MNHNS and SASEGT. The V end lost 7 bases, the J end lost 3 bases, and 16 bases lay between the germline ends. The CDR3 has 15 amino acids.